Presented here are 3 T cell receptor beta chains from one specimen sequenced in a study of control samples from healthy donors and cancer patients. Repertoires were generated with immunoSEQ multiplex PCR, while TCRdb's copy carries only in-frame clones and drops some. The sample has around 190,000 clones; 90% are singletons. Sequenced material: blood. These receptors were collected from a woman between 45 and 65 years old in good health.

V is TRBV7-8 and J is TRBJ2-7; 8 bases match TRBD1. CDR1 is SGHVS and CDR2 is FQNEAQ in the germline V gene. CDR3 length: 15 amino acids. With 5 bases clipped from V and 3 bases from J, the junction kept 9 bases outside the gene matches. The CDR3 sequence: CASSLRTGTLYEQYF. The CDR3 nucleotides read TGTGCCAGCAGCCTTCGGACAGGGACCCTCTACGAGCAGTACTTC.

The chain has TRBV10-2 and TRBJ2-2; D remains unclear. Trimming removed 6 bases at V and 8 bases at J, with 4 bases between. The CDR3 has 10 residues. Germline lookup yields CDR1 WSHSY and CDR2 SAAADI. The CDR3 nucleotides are TGCGCCAGCAGAAAAGGGGAGCTGTTTTTT. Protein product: CASRKGELFF.

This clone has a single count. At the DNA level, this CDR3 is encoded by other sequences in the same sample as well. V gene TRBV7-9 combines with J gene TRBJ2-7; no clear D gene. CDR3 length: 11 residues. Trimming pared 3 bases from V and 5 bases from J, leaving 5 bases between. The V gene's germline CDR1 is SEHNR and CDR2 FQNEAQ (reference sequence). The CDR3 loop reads CASSFRDEQYF. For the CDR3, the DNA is TGTGCCAGCAGCTTTCGTGACGAGCAGTACTTC.